This T cell receptor (beta chain) was recovered during a study of Graves' ophthalmopathy and Graves' hyperthyroidism. Study details: The collection of peripheral blood took place at initial diagnosis, before any treatment.

This clonotype was counted ten times or more. Its matching antigen is unknown. Overall study findings and caveats: It was with around 70% sensitivity and approximately 75% specificity that the model predicted ophthalmopathy progression. Most thyroid clonotypes expanded beyond 0.001 frequency were also found in blood.

After removal of 0 bases from V and 9 bases from J, the junction contained 13 bases not matched to a gene. Germline-derived CDR1 and CDR2 are SGHTA and FQGNSA. The CDR3 length is 16 residues. Orbital computed tomography, together with clinical symptoms, serum thyroxine, TRAb and thyroid ultrasound, was used for diagnosis. The authors amplified TCR beta CDR3 regions, and they did so from RNA transcripts for repertoire sequencing. The authors performed first-round RT-PCR with HTBI primers and then a second-round multiplex PCR. TCRdb recomputed calls from the multiplex PCR reads with MiXCR, one row per CDR3 protein. The sample records some 360,000 distinct CDR3 sequences, 15% to 20% being singletons.

The receptor's source is an adult woman with stable Graves' hyperthyroidism. V usage is TRBV7-2 and J usage is TRBJ2-7; TRBD2 agrees at 8 bases. Sequenced material: peripheral blood. Here the CDR3 reads CASSLAPAGVPEGQYF. The CDR3, as DNA: TGTGCCAGCAGCTTAGCCCCAGCGGGAGTGCCGGAGGGGCAGTACTTC. The full variable domain, rest sourced from reference TRBV7-2 and TRBJ2-7, is GAGVSQSPSNKVTEKGKDVELRCDPISGHTALYWYRQSLGQGLEFLIYFQGNSAPDKSGLPSDRFSAERTGGSVSTLTIQRTQQEDSAVYLCASSLAPAGVPEGQYFGPGTRLTVT.